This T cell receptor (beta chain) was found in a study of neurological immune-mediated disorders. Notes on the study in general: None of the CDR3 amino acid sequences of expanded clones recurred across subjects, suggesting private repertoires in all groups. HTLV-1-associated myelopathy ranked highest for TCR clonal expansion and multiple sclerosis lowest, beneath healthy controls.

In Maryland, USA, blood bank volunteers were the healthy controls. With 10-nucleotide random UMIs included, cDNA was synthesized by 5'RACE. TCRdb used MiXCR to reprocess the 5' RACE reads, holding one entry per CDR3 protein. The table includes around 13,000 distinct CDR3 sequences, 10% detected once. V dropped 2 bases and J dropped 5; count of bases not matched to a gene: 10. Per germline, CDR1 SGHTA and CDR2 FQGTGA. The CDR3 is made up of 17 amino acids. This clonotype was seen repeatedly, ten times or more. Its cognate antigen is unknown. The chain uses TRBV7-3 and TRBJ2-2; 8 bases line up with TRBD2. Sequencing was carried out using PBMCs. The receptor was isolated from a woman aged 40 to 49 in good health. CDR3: CASSLVPAGVGTGELFF. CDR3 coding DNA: TGTGCCAGCAGCTTAGTCCCAGCGGGGGTTGGGACCGGGGAGCTGTTTTTT.